This T cell receptor beta chain is drawn from a study of OX40 agonist ivuxolimab in advanced cancers. Study-level findings and limits: At doses 0.1 to 3.0 mg/kg, CD4+ and CD8+ clones expanded.

Repertoires were generated with immunoSEQ multiplex PCR, while TCRdb's copy carries only in-frame clones and drops some. The table records around 60,000 clones, 80% to 90% of them present only once. This clone occurred a few times. The antigen remains undetermined. V gave up 4 bases and J gave up 5 bases, with 11 bases separating them. The CDR3 extends over 14 amino acids. CDR1 and CDR2 from the germline V gene are SEHNR and FQNEAQ (reference sequence). The chain employs TRBV7-9 and TRBJ1-4; a possible D gene is TRBD1 (5 bases). The sequencing here drew on CD4+ or CD8+ T cells sorted from blood, taken in a trial of the OX40 agonist ivuxolimab. This clonotype originated in an adult with an advanced solid tumor such as melanoma, head and neck, liver or kidney cancer. DNA of the CDR3: TGTGCCAGCAGCTCCCAGGGACTGAATGAAAAACTGTTTTTT. Its translation is CASSSQGLNEKLFF.